The TCR beta chain under discussion was sequenced for a study of shared clonotypes between healthy human individuals. Study-wide context: The study drew on two women and three men aged 18 to 49 as donors.

Only Caucasian adults living in Nashville, Tennessee made up the donor group. Naive CD4+ cells were CD45RA-selected; the remaining cells were memory. This CDR3 region has 16 residues. V was shortened by 3 bases and J by 4 bases, with 20 bases between the two germline ends. CDR1 is SGDLS and CDR2 is YYNGEE in the germline V gene. Execution of the assay was at deep level. Sequenced by immunoSEQ multiplex PCR; TCRdb stores in-frame clones only, minus some. Found here are hundreds of thousands of clones, about 95% of them singletons; the top ten hold approximately 0.06%. V gene TRBV9 combines with J gene TRBJ2-7; D is perhaps TRBD1 (6 bases). The clonotype comes from a woman aged 25-40 years in good health. The sample taken for sequencing was naive CD4+ T cells sorted from blood. Subset specified: CD45RA+ positively selected. The CDR3 coding sequence is TGTGCCAGCAGCGGAGGACCGACAGGTTTGGGGTACGAGCAGTACTTC. Protein: CASSGGPTGLGYEQYF.